Listed below are T cell receptor beta chains from one sample, sequenced in a study of T cell changes during pregnancy in multiple sclerosis. Method: immunoSEQ multiplex PCR; TCRdb's copy keeps in-frame clones and lacks some. The table has about 43,000 clones, approximately 87% seen once. Sequencing was performed on peripheral blood, taken in the second trimester of pregnancy. The receptor source for this set is a female donor in good health, enrolled as a control in a pregnancy study. Each CDR3 is given with its conserved first and last residue. The D gene is left open where the match is weak. Clone size appears in some rows only: once, few, many, or a class for an expanded clone.

CDR3,DNA,size,length,D,J,V
CASSLGQNYGYTF,TGTGCCAGCAGTTTGGGACAGAACTATGGCTACACCTTC,NA,13,TRBD1,TRBJ1-2,TRBV27
CASTQGGLAGKSDEQFF,TGTGCCAGCACCCAGGGGGGGCTAGCGGGGAAGAGCGATGAGCAGTTCTTC,NA,17,TRBD2,TRBJ2-1,TRBV7-2
CASSGWDRVGYQPQHF,TGTGCCAGCAGTGGATGGGACAGGGTTGGCTATCAGCCCCAGCATTTT,NA,16,TRBD1,TRBJ1-5,TRBV6-1
CASLPHQGEKEAFF,TGTGCCAGCCTTCCCCACCAGGGTGAAAAGGAGGCTTTCTTT,NA,14,NA,TRBJ1-1,TRBV6-5
CASSRQGVAYGYTF,TGTGCCAGTAGTCGACAGGGGGTCGCCTATGGCTACACCTTC,NA,14,TRBD1,TRBJ1-2,TRBV19
CASSLVVDTEQYF,TGCGCCAGCAGCTTGGTGGTGGACACCGAGCAGTACTTC,NA,13,NA,TRBJ2-7,TRBV5-1
CASSLTGPGELFF,TGTGCCAGCAGCTTGACAGGTCCCGGGGAGCTGTTTTTT,NA,13,NA,TRBJ2-2,TRBV7-9
CASSLNSYGYTF,TGTGCCAGCAGCTTAAACAGCTATGGCTACACCTTC,NA,12,NA,TRBJ1-2,TRBV13
CASSFTGNTEAFF,TGTGCCAGCAGCTTCACAGGGAACACTGAAGCTTTCTTT,few,13,NA,TRBJ1-1,TRBV5-4
CASSVGTLGNTEAFF,TGTGCCAGCAGCGTGGGGACACTTGGGAACACTGAAGCTTTCTTT,NA,15,NA,TRBJ1-1,TRBV9
CASSLGSVRVGGYTF,TGTGCCAGCAGCTTGGGGTCCGTGAGGGTGGGAGGCTACACCTTC,few,15,NA,TRBJ1-2,TRBV7-9
CASSLERGGNTEAFF,TGCGCCAGCAGCTTGGAAAGGGGCGGGAACACTGAAGCTTTCTTT,NA,15,NA,TRBJ1-1,TRBV5-1
CASGVDYNSPLHF,TGTGCCAGCGGAGTCGATTATAATTCACCCCTCCACTTT,NA,13,NA,TRBJ1-6,TRBV7-2
CASSPRGGYNQPQHF,TGTGCCAGCAGTCCCCGGGGGGGGTACAATCAGCCCCAGCATTTT,once,15,NA,TRBJ1-5,TRBV27
CASNGGVAYEQYF,TGTGCCAGCAACGGCGGGGTGGCCTACGAGCAGTACTTC,NA,13,NA,TRBJ2-7,TRBV2
CASSSGTGAYEQYF,TGTGCCAGCAGTTCCGGGACAGGGGCCTACGAGCAGTACTTC,NA,14,TRBD1,TRBJ2-7,TRBV11-2
CASSLGQSTYEQYF,TGTGCCAGTAGTCTTGGACAGAGTACCTACGAGCAGTACTTC,NA,14,NA,TRBJ2-7,TRBV19
CASSLGGLQPQHF,TGTGCCAGTAGTCTTGGTGGGCTTCAGCCCCAGCATTTT,few,13,NA,TRBJ1-5,TRBV19
CASSLGTGGGNTIYF,TGTGCCAGCAGCTTGGGGACAGGGGGGGGAAACACCATATATTTT,NA,15,TRBD1,TRBJ1-3,TRBV6-5
CASSQGVRGGANEQFF,TGTGCTAGCAGCCAGGGGGTTCGCGGGGGGGCCAATGAGCAGTTCTTC,NA,16,TRBD2,TRBJ2-1,TRBV7-7
CASSQDIGGSASYNEQFF,TGTGCCAGCAGCCAAGATATCGGTGGGAGTGCCTCCTACAATGAGCAGTTCTTC,NA,18,NA,TRBJ2-1,TRBV4-2
CASSQPGEPQHF,TGTGCCAGTAGTCAACCCGGGGAGCCCCAGCATTTT,NA,12,NA,TRBJ1-5,TRBV19
CASSGREAPYGYTF,TGTGCCAGCTCAGGGAGGGAAGCCCCCTATGGCTACACCTTC,NA,14,NA,TRBJ1-2,TRBV18
CASSPRQSYEKLFF,TGTGCCAGCAGCCCACGACAGTCTTATGAAAAACTGTTTTTT,NA,14,NA,TRBJ1-4,TRBV6-5
CASTPLSYGYTF,TGTGCCAGCACTCCACTATCCTATGGCTACACCTTC,NA,12,NA,TRBJ1-2,TRBV6-1
CSAWTEWTEAFF,TGCAGCGCGTGGACAGAGTGGACTGAAGCTTTCTTT,NA,12,NA,TRBJ1-1,TRBV29-1
CASRPEGVVYEQYF,TGCGCCAGCAGACCCGAGGGGGTGGTATACGAGCAGTACTTC,NA,14,NA,TRBJ2-7,TRBV5-1
CASSVANAGRWGYTF,TGTGCCAGCAGCGTAGCTAATGCGGGGAGGTGGGGCTACACCTTC,NA,15,NA,TRBJ1-2,TRBV9
CASSLGQDYGYTF,TGTGCCAGCAGCTTAGGGCAGGACTATGGCTACACCTTC,NA,13,NA,TRBJ1-2,TRBV7-8
CASSYGTDSGGELFF,TGCGCCAGCAGCTACGGGACAGATAGCGGCGGGGAGCTGTTTTTT,once,15,NA,TRBJ2-2,TRBV10-1
CASSPNPATLDTIEQYF,TGTGCCAGCTCACCAAACCCCGCCACCCTCGATACCATAGAGCAGTATTTT,NA,17,NA,TRBJ2-3,TRBV18
CATPGQASNEQFF,TGTGCCACCCCGGGACAGGCCAGCAATGAGCAGTTCTTC,NA,13,TRBD1,TRBJ2-1,TRBV30
CASSLVAGTGYEQYF,TGCGCCAGCAGCTTGGTGGCGGGGACTGGCTACGAGCAGTACTTC,NA,15,NA,TRBJ2-7,TRBV5-1
CASSSVAGGETQYF,TGTGCCAGCAGCTCGGTCGCGGGGGGGGAGACCCAGTACTTC,NA,14,TRBD2,TRBJ2-5,TRBV7-6
CAWSAGALHF,TGTGCCTGGAGTGCGGGGGCCCTCCACTTT,NA,10,NA,TRBJ1-6,TRBV30
CASSVVGGDSPLHF,TGTGCCAGCAGCGTAGTAGGGGGGGATTCACCCCTCCACTTT,NA,14,NA,TRBJ1-6,TRBV9
CASSQLKATGGRHNEQFF,TGTGCCAGCAGCCAACTCAAGGCCACTGGCGGGAGGCACAATGAGCAGTTCTTC,NA,18,TRBD2,TRBJ2-1,TRBV4-2
CASSGFSGGANEQFF,TGTGCCAGCAGTGGTTTTAGCGGGGGGGCCAATGAGCAGTTCTTC,NA,15,TRBD2,TRBJ2-1,TRBV6-1